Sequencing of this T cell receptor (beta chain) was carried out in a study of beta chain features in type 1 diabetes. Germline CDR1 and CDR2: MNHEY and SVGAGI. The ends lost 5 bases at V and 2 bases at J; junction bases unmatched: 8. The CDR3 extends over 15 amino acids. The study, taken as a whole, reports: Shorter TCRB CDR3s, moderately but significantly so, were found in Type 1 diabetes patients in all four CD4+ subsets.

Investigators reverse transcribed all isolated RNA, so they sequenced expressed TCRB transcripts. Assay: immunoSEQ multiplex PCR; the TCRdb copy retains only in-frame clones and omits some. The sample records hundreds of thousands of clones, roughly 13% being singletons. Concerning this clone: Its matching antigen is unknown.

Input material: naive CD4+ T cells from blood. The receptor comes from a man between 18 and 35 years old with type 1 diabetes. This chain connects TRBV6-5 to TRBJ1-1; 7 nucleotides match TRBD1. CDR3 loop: CASSPPGGSNTEAFF. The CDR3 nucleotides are TGTGCCAGCAGTCCTCCAGGGGGTTCCAACACTGAAGCTTTCTTT.